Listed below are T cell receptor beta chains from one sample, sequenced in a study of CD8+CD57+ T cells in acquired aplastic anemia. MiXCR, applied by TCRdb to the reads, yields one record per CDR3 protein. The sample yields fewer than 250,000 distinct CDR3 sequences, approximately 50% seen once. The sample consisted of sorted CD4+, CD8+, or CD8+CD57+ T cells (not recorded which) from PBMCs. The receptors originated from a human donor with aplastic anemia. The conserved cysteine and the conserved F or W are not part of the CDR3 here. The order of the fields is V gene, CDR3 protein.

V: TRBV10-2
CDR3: ASSELSGGLYGYT

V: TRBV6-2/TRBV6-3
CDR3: ASSYSAVNTEAF

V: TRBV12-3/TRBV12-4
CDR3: ASSPRTELWDYT

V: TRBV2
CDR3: ASSPTPNQPQH

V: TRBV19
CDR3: ASSTGVETQY

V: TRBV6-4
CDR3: ASSDSPEHQPRH

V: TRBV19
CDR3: ARDRPSRPQH

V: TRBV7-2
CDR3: ASSNSGLAGEQETQY

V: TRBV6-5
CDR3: ASSSGAVGSRNEQF

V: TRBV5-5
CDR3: ASTDRELNYGYTIY